Following are 9 T cell receptor beta chains from one sample sequenced in a study of molecular identifiers for immune sequencing clone quantification. Using its own MiXCR run on the PCR reads, TCRdb lists one record per CDR3 protein. Altogether about 640,000 distinct CDR3 sequences are present, nearly 20% being singletons, with the ten largest covering roughly 0.83%. The sequencing input was naive CD8+ T cells from blood, with Jurkat cell RNA spiked in. Subset: FACS-sorted CD8+CD4-CCR7+CD45RA+ naive T cells. The receptor source for this set is a human donor in good health. Some libraries in this study had Jurkat cell RNA spiked in.

This clonotype turned up a few times. A read error may explain this, as a much larger clone is one base away. The chain links TRBV7-9 to TRBJ2-6; D remains ambiguous. CDR1 SEHNR and CDR2 FQNEAQ come from the germline V gene (reference sequence). The length of the CDR3 is 15 residues. Deletions cut 4 bases from V and 0 bases from J, with 7 bases between. CDR3 region: CASSSESSGANVLTF. The CDR3 DNA follows: TGTGCCAGCAGCTCAGAATCCTCTGGGGCCAACGTCCTGACTTTC.

This clonotype appeared many times. The genes are TRBV6-1 and TRBJ1-5; maybe TRBD1 (6 bases). CDR3 size: 17 residues. V shed 1 base and J shed 2 bases, with 15 bases lying between them. The germline V gene has CDR1 MNHNS and CDR2 SASEGT. The CDR3 DNA reads as TGTGCCAGCAGTGAAGGGTTTGGGGGGGCAGGCAATCAGCCCCAGCATTTT. This codes for CASSEGFGGAGNQPQHF.

This clonotype was counted ten times or more. The chain couples TRBV19 to TRBJ1-1; 8 bases agree with TRBD1. The junction had 7 bases not matched to a gene; V was cut back by 9 bases and J by 4 bases. The CDR3 covers 13 residues. CDR1 and CDR2 (germline): LNHDA, SQIVND (reference sequence). The chain's CDR3 is CASKTGGLTEAFF. In DNA form, the CDR3 reads TGTGCCAGCAAAACAGGGGGTCTCACTGAAGCTTTCTTT.

For this clonotype: A much larger clone differs from this one at a single base, so this may be a read error. The chain uses TRBV20-1 and TRBJ2-2; D remains unclear. Between the trimmed V and J ends, which lost 5 bases and 3 bases, there was a span of 10 bases. CDR1 is DFQATT, CDR2 SNEGSKA, per germline (reference sequence). CDR3 length: 13 residues. This chain's CDR3 is CSAGATDTGELFF. The DNA for the CDR3 is TGCAGTGCTGGTGCGACGGACACCGGGGAGCTGTTTTTT.

In regard to this clonotype: A read error may be the cause here, since a much bigger clone is one base away. The chain recombines TRBV7-2 with TRBJ2-1; D remains unclear. The germline gives CDR1 SGHTA, CDR2 FQGNSA. The CDR3 contains 11 residues. The chain's CDR3 is CASSYVNGQFF. As DNA, the CDR3 is TGTGCCAGCAGCTACGTCAATGGGCAGTTCTTC.

This clonotype appeared a single time. The chain combines TRBV27 with TRBJ1-1, with D unresolved. The V gene's germline CDR1 is MNHEY and CDR2 SMNVEV (reference sequence). This CDR3 comprises 13 residues. Trimming took 4 bases from V and 3 from J, leaving 9 bases between them. The CDR3 region has the DNA TGTGCCAGCAGTTCATTAATGGACACTGAAGCTTTCTTT. This encodes CASSSLMDTEAFF.

To note about this clonotype: Since a much larger clone is just one base distant, this may be a read error. The chain is built from TRBV12-3 or TRBV12-4 and TRBJ2-5, with 9 positions matching TRBD2. The CDR3 is 15 amino acids. CDR3 protein: CASSSSGGIQESQYF. The CDR3, as DNA: TGTGCCAGCAGCAGTAGCGGGGGTATCCAAGAGTCCCAGTACTTC.

Turning to this clonotype: Just one base apart from a much larger clone, this may be a read error. The chain uses TRBV29-1 and TRBJ1-1, with D possibly being TRBD1 (5 bases). This CDR3 contains 11 residues. The V end was cut by 5 bases, the J end by 11 bases, with 15 bases between. Germline V CDR1 and CDR2: SQVTM, ANQGSEA. This CDR3 is CSVPRARDAFF. The CDR3 DNA reads as TGCAGCGTTCCCAGGGCGCGAGACGCTTTCTTT.

The sample holds many counts of this clonotype. V and J are TRBV6-2 or TRBV6-3 and TRBJ2-1, with TRBD1 matching 7 bases. Per the germline V gene, CDR1 is MNHEY and CDR2 is SVGEGT. The CDR3 has 10 residues. Unmatched junction bases numbered 1, after V lost 11 bases and J lost 6 bases. CDR3 nucleotide sequence: TGTGCCTCAGGGGGCAATGAGCAGTTCTTC. It codes for CASGGNEQFF.